The 11 T cell receptor beta chains below were found in one sample sequenced in a study of shared clonotypes between healthy human individuals. Measured with immunoSEQ multiplex PCR; TCRdb has only the in-frame clones, and not every one. The sample carries roughly 1.5 million clones, around 98% recorded once. Sequenced: naive CD4+ T cells sorted from blood. Subset specified: CD45RA+ positively selected. These receptors were collected from a man between 25 and 39 years old in good health.

The rearrangement joins TRBV2 to TRBJ1-3; TRBD1 aligns across 7 bases. The CDR3 is made up of 15 amino acids. V lost 7 bases and J lost 0; bases outside the gene matches: 6. CDR1 and CDR2 (germline): SNHLY, FYNNEI. CDR3 in amino acids: CASTRTGNSGNTIYF. The DNA of the CDR3 is TGTGCCAGCACCCGGACAGGTAACTCTGGAAACACCATATATTTT.

The rearrangement joins TRBV18 to TRBJ1-5; D is uncertain. V was clipped by 2 bases and J by 0 bases, with 11 bases between them. Germline lookup yields CDR1 KGHSH and CDR2 LQKENI. The CDR3 totals 16 residues. In DNA, the CDR3 is TGTGCCAGCTCACCAATTCGGTTGTATAGCAATCAGCCCCAGCATTTT. It yields the protein CASSPIRLYSNQPQHF.

This clone has a single count. The chain has TRBV9 and TRBJ1-5; D is perhaps TRBD1 (5 bases). The CDR3 totals 18 residues. V dropped 0 bases and J dropped 5 bases, with 21 bases sitting between them. Looked up from germline, CDR1 is SGDLS and CDR2 is YYNGEE. CDR3 in amino acids: CASSVGTPHVPRDQPQHF. The CDR3 DNA follows: TGTGCCAGCAGCGTAGGGACACCTCACGTCCCCCGGGATCAGCCCCAGCATTTT.

V usage is TRBV30 and J usage is TRBJ2-5; D is uncertain. This CDR3 comprises 13 residues. CDR1 is GTSNPN and CDR2 is SVGIG in the germline V gene (reference sequence). The germline V and J ends were trimmed by 7 bases and 5 bases, with 17 bases remaining between them. DNA of the CDR3: TGTGCCTATGGGATCACCAATGTCGAGACCCAGTACTTC. It is translated as CAYGITNVETQYF.

This rearrangement joins TRBV7-6 to TRBJ2-1; 8 nucleotides line up with TRBD1. The CDR3 is made up of 18 amino acids. The V segment lost 5 bases and the J segment 0 bases; nucleotides outside the gene matches: 12. Germline V lookup: CDR1 SGHVS, CDR2 FNYEAQ. The CDR3 DNA reads as TGTGCCAGCAGCCGGGACAGGAGCACGCAGATCTCCTACAATGAGCAGTTCTTC. Its translation is CASSRDRSTQISYNEQFF.

The chain joins TRBV6-1 to TRBJ1-5; D remains unclear. This CDR3 region has 17 residues. The germline V gene encodes CDR1 MNHNS and CDR2 SASEGT. The ends were cut back, 1 base at V and 9 bases at J, with 22 bases in the middle. CDR3 protein: CASSEGGGFSLGWPQHF. In DNA form, the CDR3 reads TGTGCCAGCAGTGAAGGGGGTGGCTTTTCGTTGGGTTGGCCCCAGCATTTT.

The chain uses TRBV10-2 and TRBJ1-2; D is perhaps TRBD1 (6 bases). The CDR3 has 12 residues. CDR1 and CDR2 from the germline V gene are WSHSY and SAAADI. V was shortened by 5 bases and J by 8 bases, with 12 bases between the two germline ends. The CDR3: CASSPDRKGYTF. The CDR3 DNA reads as TGCGCCAGCAGTCCCGACAGGAAGGGCTACACCTTC.

V usage is TRBV7-2 and J usage is TRBJ2-5, with 7 bases identical to TRBD1. This CDR3 region has 14 residues. CDR1 and CDR2 (germline): SGHTA, FQGNSA. V was clipped by 5 bases and J by 5 bases; unmatched bases: 8. DNA for the CDR3: TGTGCCAGCAGCCTACCAGGGGGTGCGGAGACCCAGTACTTC. It specifies CASSLPGGAETQYF.

The chain has TRBV5-4 and TRBJ2-2, with 8 nucleotides matching TRBD2. From germline, CDR1 is SGHNT and CDR2 YYREEE (reference sequence). J gave up 3 bases and V 4 bases, and 8 bases lay outside the gene matches. The CDR3 covers 16 residues. In nucleotides, the CDR3 is TGTGCCAGCAGCCCGGTGCCTAGCGGGCACACCGGGGAGCTGTTTTTT. Translation: CASSPVPSGHTGELFF.

About this clone: Other DNA sequences of this sample code for an identical CDR3. The chain employs TRBV5-1 and TRBJ2-7; 10 bases map to TRBD1. After removal of 8 bases from V and 6 bases from J, the junction contained 5 bases not matched to a gene. CDR1 is SGHRS, CDR2 YFSETQ, per germline. The CDR3 totals 12 residues. The chain's CDR3 is CASRQGAREQYF. The CDR3 DNA is TGCGCCAGTCGACAGGGGGCGCGCGAGCAGTACTTC.

V and J are TRBV7-2 and TRBJ2-5, with TRBD1 as a possible D gene (5 bases). This CDR3 has 13 residues. From germline, CDR1 is SGHTA and CDR2 FQGNSA. V dropped 3 bases and J dropped 5 bases, with 10 bases sitting between them. CDR3 region: CASSFPGIETQYF. The CDR3, as DNA: TGTGCCAGCAGCTTCCCAGGGATCGAGACCCAGTACTTC.